This T cell receptor (beta chain) was recorded in a study of cytomegalovirus exposure and HLA in healthy donors. Whole-study context: Early release data held 75 million to 100 million unique TCRs from HLA-typed donors.

This clone was picked up one time. The antigen remains undetermined. Study-level results: Rarity held for most TCR sequences, but there were some public TCRs that occurred in many donors. There were under 200 TCR beta chains listed as cytomegalovirus-associated.

In the PCR, 60 Vbeta and 13 Jbeta primers were used. In the study's own analysis: A follow-up analysis tallied around 76 million unique TCR beta chains, roughly 11 million shared. Clones were read by immunoSEQ multiplex PCR, and TCRdb kept only the in-frame ones, dropping some. Clone size and V and J calls were adopted from that table, with D and trimming inferred from the DNA. The sample carries tens of thousands of clones, roughly four fifths recorded once. The CDR3 has 12 amino acids. J lost 3 bases, V lost 9 bases, and 2 bases had no gene match. Germline loops: CDR1 LGHNT, CDR2 FRNRAP. The receptor's source is a woman in her twenties or thirties in good health and CMV-seropositive. The rearrangement uses TRBV12-5 and TRBJ2-3; 8 bases align to TRBD2. The sample was PBMCs. The DNA of the CDR3 is TGTGCTAGCGGGGGGGCTACAGATACGCAGTATTTT. Its translation is CASGGATDTQYF. Full variable domain (missing parts from reference TRBV12-5 and TRBJ2-3): DARVTQTPRHKVTEMGQEVTMRCQPILGHNTVFWYRQTMMQGLELLAYFRNRAPLDDSGMPKDRFSAEMPDATLATLKIQPSEPRDSAVYFCASGGATDTQYFGPGTRLTVL.